This TCR beta chain is from a study of vaccination and CD4 T cells after COVID-19. Study summary: Stimuli were overlapping spike peptide pools of SARS-CoV-2 and three common cold coronaviruses (HCoV-NL63, HCoV-OC43, HCoV-229E).

The CDR3 is 22 amino acids long, termini counted. Per the germline V gene, CDR1 is DFQATT and CDR2 is SNEGSKA (reference sequence). To note about this clonotype: Its antigen is unknown. Because the CDR3's place on the DNA is in doubt, the DNA is left out and the CDR3 is given as listed by TCRdb.

The treatment is: roughly ten-day PBMC culture with coronavirus spike peptide pools or control peptides (ViraFEST assay). The Oncomine TCR Beta short-read assay was applied to DNA of cultured CD4+ T cells. One entry per CDR3 protein results from TCRdb running MiXCR on the PCR reads. Of thousands of distinct CDR3 sequences detected, approximately 27% appear once; the ten largest clones hold 30%. The chain has TRBV20-1 and TRBJ1-2; the D call in the table, TRBD1, was not verified against the DNA. The sample consisted of CD4+ T cells from blood, cultured in vitro, taken after SARS-CoV-2 vaccination. The TCR sequence derives from a human donor who had recovered from COVID-19. The CDR3 sequence is CSASGQTYEQYFGPGSGYGYTF.